These 4 T cell receptor beta chains were sequenced from one sample in a study of Ad26.COV2.S vaccination and SARS-CoV-2 variants. The treatment denotes: around 19 received Ad26.COV2.S at low or high dose, single or two shots; about 5 received placebo; per-sample allocation not given. Sampling happened 63 days after the first vaccine or placebo injection. Sequencing used immunoSEQ multiplex PCR; TCRdb keeps in-frame clones, though not all of them. The repertoire holds approximately 460,000 clones, with about 88% as singletons. Specimen: peripheral blood, collected in a trial of Ad26.COV2.S vaccine versus placebo. All receptors derive from a person between 18 and 65 years old who received the Ad26.COV2.S COVID-19 vaccine or a placebo.

This sequence joins TRBV6-6 and TRBJ2-3; TRBD2 matches at 9 bases. The junction had 10 bases not matched to a gene; V was cut back by 8 bases and J by 4 bases. Germline CDR1 is MNHNY and CDR2 is SVGAGI (reference sequence). The CDR3 is 15 amino acids. This CDR3 reads CASRLSGGGADTQYF. Here the CDR3 DNA reads TGTGCCAGCCGACTTAGCGGGGGTGGGGCAGATACGCAGTATTTT.

This clone occurred once. The chain has TRBV13 and TRBJ1-5, with D unresolved. Between the trimmed V and J ends, which lost 0 bases and 2 bases, there was a span of 11 bases. Per the germline V gene, CDR1 is PRHDT and CDR2 is FYEKMQ (reference sequence). The CDR3 extends over 16 amino acids. The CDR3 DNA follows: TGTGCCAGCAGCTTAGGAGGGCTTTTTGGCAATCAGCCCCAGCATTTT. Protein: CASSLGGLFGNQPQHF.

This clone has just a few counts. The CDR3 bases are TGTGCCAGCAGTTTAGGAGGGACTTATGGCTACACCTTC. Translating gives CASSLGGTYGYTF. The V call is TRBV12-3 or TRBV12-4, the J call TRBJ1-2, with D maybe TRBD1 (5 bases). This CDR3 is 13 amino acids long. V was trimmed by 1 base and J by 5 bases, leaving 8 bases between them.

This sequence joins TRBV6-6 and TRBJ2-5; 8 bases agree with TRBD1. Trimming at V came to 2 bases and at J to 2 bases, leaving 4 bases not matched to a gene. CDR1 MNHNY and CDR2 SVGAGI come from the germline V gene (reference sequence). This CDR3 is 15 amino acids long. The CDR3 bases are TGTGCCAGCAGTTACCCTGACAGGGGACAAGAGACCCAGTACTTC. It yields the protein CASSYPDRGQETQYF.